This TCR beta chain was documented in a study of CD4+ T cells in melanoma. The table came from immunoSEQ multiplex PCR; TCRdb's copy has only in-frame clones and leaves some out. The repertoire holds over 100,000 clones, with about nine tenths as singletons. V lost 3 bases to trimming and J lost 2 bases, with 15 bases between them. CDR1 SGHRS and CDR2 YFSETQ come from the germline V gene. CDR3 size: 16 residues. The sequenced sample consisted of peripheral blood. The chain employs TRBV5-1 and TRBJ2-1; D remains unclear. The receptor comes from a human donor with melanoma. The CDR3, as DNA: TGCGCCAGCAGCTGGTATGGGCAGTTCGCCTACAATGAGCAGTTCTTC. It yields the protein CASSWYGQFAYNEQFF.